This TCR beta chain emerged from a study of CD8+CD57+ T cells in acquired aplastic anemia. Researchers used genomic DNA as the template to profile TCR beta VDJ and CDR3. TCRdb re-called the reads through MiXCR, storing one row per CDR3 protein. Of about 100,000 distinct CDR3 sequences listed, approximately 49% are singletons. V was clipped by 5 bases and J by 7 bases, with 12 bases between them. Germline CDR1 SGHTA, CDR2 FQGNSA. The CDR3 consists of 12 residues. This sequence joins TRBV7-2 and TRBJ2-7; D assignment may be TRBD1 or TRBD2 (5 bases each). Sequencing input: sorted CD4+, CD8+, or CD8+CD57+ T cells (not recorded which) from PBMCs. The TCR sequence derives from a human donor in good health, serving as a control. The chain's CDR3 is CASSPKGREQYF. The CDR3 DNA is TGTGCCAGCAGCCCGAAGGGGAGAGAGCAGTACTTC.